Listed here are 28 T cell receptor beta chains from one sample, sequenced in a study of shared clonotypes between healthy human individuals. Selected positively for CCR7 and CD45RO-negative, naive CD8 cells excluded terminally differentiated effector memory CD45RA+ cells. Sequenced by immunoSEQ multiplex PCR; TCRdb stores in-frame clones only, minus some. This repertoire shows millions of clones, roughly 94% found once; its top ten account for about 1.1%. Sequences were obtained from naive CD8+ T cells sorted from blood. The receptors were gathered from a young man in good health.

As concerns this clone: This sample includes further DNA sequences coding for the same CDR3. CDR3 nucleotides: TGTGCCAGCAGCTTAGCACAGGGGGCCGGCGAGCAGTACTTC. This sequence encodes CASSLAQGAGEQYF. The chain has TRBV7-9 and TRBJ2-7; 9 nucleotides line up with TRBD1. Germline assignment: CDR1 SEHNR and CDR2 FQNEAQ (reference sequence). This CDR3 contains 14 residues. V shed 0 bases and J 6 bases; nucleotides not matched to a gene: 3.

The chain recombines TRBV18 with TRBJ2-7; D is undetermined. Per the germline V gene, CDR1 is KGHSH and CDR2 is LQKENI. V was cut by 0 bases and J by 1 base, with 7 bases left in between. This CDR3 is 14 amino acids long. The CDR3 protein is CASSPPGRSYEQYF. DNA for the CDR3: TGTGCCAGCTCACCACCGGGCAGATCCTACGAGCAGTACTTC.

On this clone itself: Additional DNA sequences in this sample encode the identical CDR3. Here the CDR3 reads CASSPTGAEAFF. The CDR3 region has the DNA TGTGCCAGCAGCCCGACAGGGGCCGAAGCTTTCTTT. The rearrangement joins TRBV7-9 to TRBJ1-1; TRBD1 matches 8 bases. The germline gives CDR1 SEHNR, CDR2 FQNEAQ (reference sequence). Trimming removed 5 bases from V and 8 bases from J; junction bases left unmatched: 4. The CDR3 is made up of 12 amino acids.

The chain combines TRBV6-5 with TRBJ2-2; the match to TRBD2 covers 8 bases. V dropped 4 bases and J dropped 6; count of bases not matched to a gene: 4. The germline gives CDR1 MNHEY, CDR2 SVGAGI. This CDR3 region has 14 residues. The CDR3 loop reads CASSSAGVPGELFF. As DNA, the CDR3 is TGTGCCAGCAGTTCAGCGGGAGTACCCGGGGAGCTGTTTTTT.

This chain uses TRBV5-4 with TRBJ2-1; 7 nucleotides line up with TRBD2. Germline assignment: CDR1 SGHNT and CDR2 YYREEE (reference sequence). J was trimmed by 6 bases and V by 5 bases; bases with no gene match: 8. This CDR3 has 14 amino acids. The CDR3 DNA reads TGTGCCAGCAGGGAAGCGGGGTCGGGCAATGAGCAGTTCTTC. Its translation: CASREAGSGNEQFF.

CDR3: CASSLVEWAQSEAFF. Here the CDR3 DNA reads TGTGCCAGCAGTTTAGTAGAGTGGGCTCAGTCTGAAGCTTTCTTT. J is TRBJ1-1 and V is TRBV28; D is uncertain. The CDR3 sequence is 15 residues long. V lost 2 bases, J lost 6 bases, and 16 bases lay in between. Per germline, CDR1 MDHEN and CDR2 SYDVKM. Looking up the rest from reference TRBV28 and TRBJ1-1 gives the full variable domain: DVKVTQSSRYLVKRTGEKVFLECVQDMDHENMFWYRQDPGLGLRLIYFSYDVKMKEKGDIPEGYSVSREKKERFSLILESASTNQTSMYLCASSLVEWAQSEAFFGQGTRLTVV.

The chain carries TRBV7-9 and TRBJ1-5, with no clear D. This CDR3 contains 14 residues. Trimming pared 5 bases from V and 4 bases from J, leaving 12 bases between. The germline V gene encodes CDR1 SEHNR and CDR2 FQNEAQ (reference sequence). The CDR3 sequence: CASSVSTGNQPQHF. Here the CDR3 DNA reads TGTGCCAGCAGCGTTAGCACGGGTAATCAGCCCCAGCATTTT. Supplemented by reference TRBV7-9 and TRBJ1-5, the full variable domain reads DTGVSQNPRHKITKRGQNVTFRCDPISEHNRLYWYRQTLGQGPEFLTYFQNEAQLEKSRLLSDRFSAERPKGSFSTLEIQRTEQGDSAMYLCASSVSTGNQPQHFGDGTRLSIL.

The CDR3 coding sequence is TGTGCCAGCAGCCCCGGGGGGGCAGCAGCCTACTATGGCTACACCTTC. The encoded protein is CASSPGGAAAYYGYTF. The rearrangement links TRBV9 to TRBJ1-2; tentatively, D is TRBD1 (6 bases). V was shortened by 4 bases and J by 3 bases, with 19 bases between the two germline ends. This CDR3 contains 16 residues. CDR1 and CDR2 from the germline V gene are SGDLS and YYNGEE.

The chain employs TRBV6-5 and TRBJ2-6; D not certain. V dropped 10 bases and J dropped 0 bases, with 10 bases sitting between them. This CDR3 is 14 amino acids long. Germline loops: CDR1 MNHEY, CDR2 SVGAGI. The CDR3 protein is CAISLDSGANVLTF. The DNA for the CDR3 is TGTGCCATCAGCCTAGACTCTGGGGCCAACGTCCTGACTTTC.

The chain carries TRBV10-3 and TRBJ1-1; the match to TRBD1 covers 7 bases. The trim removed 2 bases at V and 4 bases at J, leaving 4 bases unmatched. Germline V gene data show CDR1 as ENHRY and CDR2 as SYGVKD. CDR3 length: 14 amino acids. The CDR3 spells CAISERDSRTEAFF. In DNA form, the CDR3 reads TGTGCCATCAGTGAGCGGGACAGCCGCACTGAAGCTTTCTTT.

The chain carries TRBV25-1 and TRBJ1-2; D call uncertain. Germline assignment: CDR1 MGHDK and CDR2 SYGVNS. The CDR3 contains 14 residues. The V end was cut by 4 bases, the J end by 0 bases, with 9 bases between. The CDR3 nucleotides read TGTGCCAGCAGTGGGGCAGAGACTAACTATGGCTACACCTTC. This sequence encodes CASSGAETNYGYTF.

This rearrangement joins TRBV27 to TRBJ1-4, with 9 bases matching TRBD1. This CDR3 region has 15 residues. Germline V gives CDR1 MNHEY, CDR2 SMNVEV (reference sequence). V dropped 4 bases and J dropped 4; count of bases not matched to a gene: 4. DNA for the CDR3: TGTGCCAGCAGTTCGAGACAGGGGGATAATGAAAAACTGTTTTTT. Its protein product is CASSSRQGDNEKLFF.

The rearrangement links TRBV27 to TRBJ2-5; D uncertain. The J call is in doubt because the DNA end fits TRBJ2-7 better. CDR3 length: 14 residues. CDR1 MNHEY and CDR2 SMNVEV come from the germline V gene (reference sequence). As DNA, the CDR3 is TGTGCCAGCAGTTTATTCGCGGCCTCCTACGAGCAGTACTTC. Amino acids: CASSLFAASYEQYF.

The CDR3 sequence: CASSQDVTSGSGDTQYF. CDR3 in DNA: TGCGCCAGCAGCCAAGATGTGACTAGCGGGAGCGGAGATACGCAGTATTTT. This chain joins TRBV4-3 and TRBJ2-3; 12 nucleotides align to TRBD2. V dropped 0 bases and J dropped 5; count of bases not matched to a gene: 6. Germline V gene lookup returns CDR1 LGHNA and CDR2 YSLEER. The length of the CDR3 is 17 residues.

V gene TRBV28 combines with J gene TRBJ2-1, with TRBD1 as a possible D gene (5 bases). V dropped 6 bases and J dropped 8 bases, with 11 bases sitting between them. CDR3 length equals 12 residues. Per the germline V gene, CDR1 is MDHEN and CDR2 is SYDVKM. The CDR3 here is CASSPRVHEQFF. The CDR3 DNA sequence: TGTGCCAGCAGCCCCAGGGTCCATGAGCAGTTCTTC.

The rearrangement uses TRBV29-1 and TRBJ2-7; a weak D match, TRBD1 (6 bases). V was clipped by 7 bases and J by 0 bases, with 13 bases between them. The CDR3 sequence is 13 residues long. The V gene's germline CDR1 is SQVTM and CDR2 ANQGSEA. In DNA form, the CDR3 reads TGCAGCGCCACTCCAGGGGCCTCCTACGAGCAGTACTTC. Protein: CSATPGASYEQYF.

The chain joins TRBV6-5 to TRBJ2-2, with D uncertain. CDR1 MNHEY and CDR2 SVGAGI come from the germline V gene. CDR3 length equals 15 residues. Trimming removed 6 bases from V and 4 bases from J, with 15 bases in between. The CDR3 DNA is TGTGCCAGCAGCTGGGAAATACGTGGCACCGGGGAGCTGTTTTTT. Translating gives CASSWEIRGTGELFF.

The J gene is TRBJ2-1, the V gene TRBV7-8, with TRBD2 matching 8 bases. V lost 2 bases and J lost 3; bases outside the gene matches: 3. The germline V gene encodes CDR1 SGHVS and CDR2 FQNEAQ. The CDR3 covers 15 residues. CDR3 in DNA: TGTGCCAGCAGCTTAACGGGAGGGTACTACAATGAGCAGTTCTTC. It translates to CASSLTGGYYNEQFF.

The V and J genes are TRBV6-5 and TRBJ2-7; 8 bases line up with TRBD1. The CDR3 contains 13 residues. The germline V gene has CDR1 MNHEY and CDR2 SVGAGI. V lost 2 bases to trimming and J lost 5 bases; unmatched junction nucleotides: 2. CDR3 DNA: TGTGCCAGCAGTTACGCAGGGGGCAACGAGCAGTACTTC. Translation: CASSYAGGNEQYF.

This chain links TRBV5-1 with TRBJ2-6, with no clear D. This CDR3 has 18 amino acids. In germline, CDR1 is SGHRS, CDR2 YFSETQ. Trimming left V 2 bases short and J 0 bases short, with 15 bases between. DNA of the CDR3: TGCGCCAGCAGCTTAATTCCGGGTCCCGACTCTGGGGCCAACGTCCTGACTTTC. Translating it yields CASSLIPGPDSGANVLTF.

This chain links TRBV5-3 with TRBJ2-7; TRBD2 might be the D (6 bases). TRBV5-3 is an open reading frame, and its role is uncertain. The CDR3 has 15 residues. The V end was cut by 4 bases, the J end by 4 bases, with 18 bases between. In nucleotides, the CDR3 is TGTGCCAGAAGCGCGGGACTGCCGAACCCTTACGAGCAGTACTTC. This encodes CARSAGLPNPYEQYF.

The genes are TRBV7-9 and TRBJ2-7; maybe TRBD1 (5 bases). V was trimmed by 5 bases and J by 4 bases, leaving 12 bases between them. Germline V gene sequence: CDR1 SEHNR, CDR2 FQNEAQ (reference sequence). CDR3 size: 13 residues. The DNA of the CDR3 is TGTGCCAGCAGCCCGCAGGGTAGATACGAGCAGTACTTC. Encoded protein: CASSPQGRYEQYF.

V gene TRBV2 combines with J gene TRBJ2-1, with a tentative D call TRBD1 (5 bases). Deletions cut 6 bases from V and 6 bases from J, with 18 bases between. Germline V CDR1 and CDR2: SNHLY, FYNNEI. The CDR3 has 15 residues. The CDR3 spells CASRGLGVRANEQFF. In DNA, the CDR3 is TGTGCCAGCAGGGGGCTTGGGGTAAGGGCCAATGAGCAGTTCTTC.

A remark on this clone: This specimen includes other DNA sequences encoding the same CDR3. This chain uses TRBV9 with TRBJ1-2; D is undetermined. The germline CDR1 and CDR2 sequences are SGDLS and YYNGEE. The CDR3 spans 13 residues. V lost 0 bases, J lost 2 bases, and 5 bases lay in between. CDR3 DNA sequence: TGTGCCAGCAGCGTAGGCCAGAACTATGGCTACACCTTC. Translation: CASSVGQNYGYTF.

This chain connects TRBV6-1 to TRBJ1-1; 7 bases align to TRBD1. There are 11 residues in the CDR3. V shed 5 bases and J 8 bases; nucleotides not matched to a gene: 2. Germline V CDR1 and CDR2: MNHNS, SASEGT. Here the CDR3 reads CASSRDREAFF. The CDR3 nucleotides read TGTGCCAGCAGTCGGGACAGAGAAGCTTTCTTT.

J is TRBJ2-1 and V is TRBV4-3; TRBD1 matches at 11 bases. V shed 3 bases, J shed 9 bases, and the junction held 10 bases outside the gene matches. This CDR3 comprises 16 residues. The germline V gene encodes CDR1 LGHNA and CDR2 YSLEER. The CDR3 bases are TGCGCCAGCAGCCACGGACAGGGGGCCGTACTTGGTGAGCAGTTCTTC. This translates into CASSHGQGAVLGEQFF.

This chain links TRBV4-2 with TRBJ2-7; possibly TRBD1 or TRBD2 for D (5 bases each). The germline V gene has CDR1 LGHNA and CDR2 YNFKEQ. Between the trimmed V and J ends, which lost 2 bases and 3 bases, there was a span of 11 bases. CDR3 length: 14 amino acids. CDR3 bases: TGTGCCAGCAGCCAAAGTGGGACCGGCTACGAGCAGTACTTC. Translation: CASSQSGTGYEQYF.

V gene TRBV10-1 combines with J gene TRBJ2-7; TRBD2 matches 8 bases. V shed 4 bases, J shed 0 bases, and the junction held 8 bases outside the gene matches. This CDR3 has 16 amino acids. The V gene's germline CDR1 is WNHNN and CDR2 SYGVQD (reference sequence). The chain's CDR3 is CASSVEAGASSYEQYF. CDR3 DNA sequence: TGCGCCAGCAGTGTTGAAGCGGGGGCTTCCTCCTACGAGCAGTACTTC.